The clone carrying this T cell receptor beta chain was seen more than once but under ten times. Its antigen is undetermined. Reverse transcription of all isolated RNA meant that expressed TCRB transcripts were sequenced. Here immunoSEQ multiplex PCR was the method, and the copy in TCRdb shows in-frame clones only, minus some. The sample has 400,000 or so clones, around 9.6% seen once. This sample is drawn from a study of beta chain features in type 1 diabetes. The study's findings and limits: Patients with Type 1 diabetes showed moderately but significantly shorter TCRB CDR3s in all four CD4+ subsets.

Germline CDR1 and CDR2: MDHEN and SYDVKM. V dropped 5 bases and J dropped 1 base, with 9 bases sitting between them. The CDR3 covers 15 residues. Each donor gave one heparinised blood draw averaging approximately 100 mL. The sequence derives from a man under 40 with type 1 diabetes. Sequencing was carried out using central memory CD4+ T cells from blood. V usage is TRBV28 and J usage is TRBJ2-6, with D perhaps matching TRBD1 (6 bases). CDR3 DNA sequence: TGTGCCAGCAGTGAGGGGGTTTCTGGGGCCAACGTCCTGACTTTC. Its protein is CASSEGVSGANVLTF. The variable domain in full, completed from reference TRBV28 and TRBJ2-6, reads DVKVTQSSRYLVKRTGEKVFLECVQDMDHENMFWYRQDPGLGLRLIYFSYDVKMKEKGDIPEGYSVSREKKERFSLILESASTNQTSMYLCASSEGVSGANVLTFGAGSRLTVL.